This TCR beta chain was documented in a study of long-term antiretroviral therapy in people with HIV. Germline trimming cut 5 bases from V and 3 bases from J; bases unmatched to any gene: 6. The germline V gene encodes CDR1 MDHEN and CDR2 SYDVKM. This CDR3 comprises 14 residues. Researchers ran immunoSEQ v3.0 at survey level. Profiled with immunoSEQ multiplex PCR; TCRdb holds only in-frame clones, not every one. The data hold fewer than 25,000 clones, with roughly 80% observed a single time. The chain combines TRBV28 with TRBJ2-7; TRBD1 matches at 8 bases. The TCR originated in a woman aged 50 to 60 with HIV. Sequencing was performed on unsorted PBMCs, taken 1.9 years after starting antiretroviral therapy. The CDR3 bases are TGTGCCAGCAGTGCCCAGGGGGCGGGCTACGAGCAGTACTTC. Its protein product is CASSAQGAGYEQYF. The full variable domain, completed using reference TRBV28 and TRBJ2-7, is DVKVTQSSRYLVKRTGEKVFLECVQDMDHENMFWYRQDPGLGLRLIYFSYDVKMKEKGDIPEGYSVSREKKERFSLILESASTNQTSMYLCASSAQGAGYEQYFGPGTRLTVT.